This T cell receptor beta chain was sequenced in a study of vaccination effects on CD4 cells after COVID-19. In this sample, this clone turned up a few times. Its antigen remains unknown. The method was immunoSEQ multiplex PCR; TCRdb's version includes in-frame clones alone and lacks a portion of them. The top ten clones hold more than 1% of a sample with about 80,000 clones, over 70% of them seen once. Germline CDR1 and CDR2: MNHNS and SASEGT. The length of the CDR3 is 15 residues. Trimming took 2 bases from V and 1 from J, leaving 11 bases between them. Ahead of sequencing, the ViraFEST assay grew antigen-specific CD4+ T cells using viral peptide pools. Culture proceeded for more than 8 days, and CD4+ T cells were then isolated. Subjects were given two BNT162b2 or mRNA-1273 vaccine doses.

The sample consisted of CD4+ T cells from PBMCs cultured with HCoV-OC43 spike peptides, taken after COVID-19 vaccination. Subset given: HCoV-OC43 spike overlapping peptide pool stimulation. The sequence was collected from a human donor who received a COVID-19 vaccine. This chain uses TRBV6-1 with TRBJ1-1; D possibly corresponds to TRBD1 (6 bases). The CDR3 protein is CASSEPGAANTEAFF. The CDR3 region has the DNA TGTGCCAGCAGTGAACCGGGGGCGGCGAACACTGAAGCTTTCTTT.